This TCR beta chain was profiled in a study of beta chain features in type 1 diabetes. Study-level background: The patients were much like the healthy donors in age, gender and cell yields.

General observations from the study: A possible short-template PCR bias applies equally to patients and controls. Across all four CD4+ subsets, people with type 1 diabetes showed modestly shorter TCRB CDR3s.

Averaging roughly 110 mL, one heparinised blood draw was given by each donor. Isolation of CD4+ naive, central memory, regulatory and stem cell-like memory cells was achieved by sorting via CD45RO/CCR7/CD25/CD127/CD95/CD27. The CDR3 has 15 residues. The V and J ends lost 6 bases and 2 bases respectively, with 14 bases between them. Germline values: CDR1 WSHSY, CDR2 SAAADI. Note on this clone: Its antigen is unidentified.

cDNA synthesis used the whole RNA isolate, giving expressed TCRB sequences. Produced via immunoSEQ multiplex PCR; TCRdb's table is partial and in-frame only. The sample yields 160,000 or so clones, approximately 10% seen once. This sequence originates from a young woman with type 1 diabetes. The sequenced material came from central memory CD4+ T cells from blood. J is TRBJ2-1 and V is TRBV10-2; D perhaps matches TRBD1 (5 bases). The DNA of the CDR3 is TGCGCCAGCAGCTTCGGACAAGCCGCCTACAATGAGCAGTTCTTC. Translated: CASSFGQAAYNEQFF.